Below are 16 T cell receptor beta chains sequenced from a single sample in a study of blood T cell repertoires in COVID-19. Profiling relied on immunoSEQ multiplex PCR, and the TCRdb table lists in-frame clones only, not all of them. The sample holds roughly 20,000 clones, roughly 81% seen once. Sample: peripheral blood. These receptors were obtained from a human donor with active COVID-19. The donor label of this sample is uncertain.

The chain is built from TRBV4-2 and TRBJ1-1; D ambiguous. This CDR3 is 13 amino acids long. The germline V and J ends were trimmed by 4 bases and 0 bases, with 6 bases remaining between them. CDR1 is LGHNA and CDR2 is YNFKEQ in the germline V gene. CDR3 region: CASSLALNTEAFF. For the CDR3, the DNA is TGTGCCAGCAGCCTAGCGCTGAACACTGAAGCTTTCTTT.

CDR3: CASSSPALARSYEQYF. CDR3 bases: TGTGCCAGCAGCTCCCCCGCACTAGCCCGCTCCTACGAGCAGTACTTC. V usage is TRBV11-2 and J usage is TRBJ2-7; weak D call: TRBD2 (6 bases). Germline V gene data show CDR1 as SGHAT and CDR2 as FQNNGV. With 4 bases removed from V and 0 bases from J, the gap between germline ends came to 16 bases. This CDR3 is built from 16 residues. Looking up the rest from reference TRBV11-2 and TRBJ2-7 gives the full variable domain: EAGVAQSPRYKIIEKRQSVAFWCNPISGHATLYWYQQILGQGPKLLIQFQNNGVVDDSQLPKDRFSAERLKGVDSTLKIQPAKLEDSAVYLCASSSPALARSYEQYFGPGTRLTVT.

The CDR3 protein is CASSQEWREGKGAGELFF. The CDR3 DNA is TGTGCCAGCAGCCAAGAATGGCGGGAGGGAAAGGGGGCCGGGGAGCTGTTTTTT. This sequence joins TRBV3-1 (or the pseudogene TRBV3-2) and TRBJ2-2; 9 bases are shared with TRBD2. The CDR3 is 18 residues long. V lost 0 bases to trimming and J lost 6 bases; unmatched junction nucleotides: 11. The V gene's germline CDR1 is LGHDT and CDR2 YNNKEL (reference sequence).

J is TRBJ2-3 and V is TRBV5-6; the match to TRBD2 covers 12 bases. The CDR3 is 14 amino acids. Trimming removed 7 bases from V and 7 bases from J; junction bases left unmatched: 7. Germline V gene data show CDR1 as SGHDT and CDR2 as YYEEEE. The CDR3 reads CASRTSGETNTQYF. CDR3 in DNA: TGTGCCAGCCGGACTAGCGGGGAGACCAATACGCAGTATTTT.

The J gene is TRBJ1-4, the V gene TRBV6-1, with D hard to call. The CDR3 length is 15 residues. Germline V gene sequence: CDR1 MNHNS, CDR2 SASEGT. Trimming took off 2 bases at V and 5 bases at J, with 12 bases between the two ends. Here the CDR3 DNA reads TGTGCCAGCAGTGAAAGCCCAGGAATAAATGAAAAACTGTTTTTT. Translating it yields CASSESPGINEKLFF.

V is TRBV28 and J is TRBJ2-3; a possible D gene is TRBD1 (6 bases). This CDR3 contains 15 residues. Germline V lookup: CDR1 MDHEN, CDR2 SYDVKM. The germline V and J ends were trimmed by 10 bases and 1 base, with 18 bases remaining between them. Here the CDR3 reads CATFEQGVGTDTQYF. CDR3 bases: TGTGCCACCTTCGAACAGGGAGTCGGCACAGATACGCAGTATTTT.

The rearrangement links TRBV28 to TRBJ2-7; D ambiguous. The CDR3 is 12 amino acids. The germline CDR1 and CDR2 sequences are MDHEN and SYDVKM. Trimming removed 6 bases from V and 3 bases from J, with 9 bases in between. The CDR3 region has the DNA TGTGCCAGCAGCCAAGCCAACTACGAGCAGTACTTC. Protein product: CASSQANYEQYF.

The chain uses TRBV27 and TRBJ1-4; D is ambiguous. The CDR3 contains 16 residues. Trimming pared 4 bases from V and 0 bases from J, leaving 12 bases between. CDR1 is MNHEY, CDR2 SMNVEV, per germline (reference sequence). DNA for the CDR3: TGTGCCAGCAGTTCCTCACATCCGACAACTAATGAAAAACTGTTTTTT. It is translated as CASSSSHPTTNEKLFF.

This chain joins TRBV5-1 and TRBJ2-1; TRBD2 matches at 8 bases. Germline-derived CDR1 and CDR2 are SGHRS and YFSETQ. V lost 0 bases and J lost 6; bases outside the gene matches: 2. This CDR3 spans 14 amino acids. CDR3 in DNA: TGCGCCAGCAGCTTGGAGGCGGGGGGCAATGAGCAGTTCTTC. Its translation: CASSLEAGGNEQFF. Using reference TRBV5-1 and TRBJ2-1 for the parts outside the CDR3, the full variable domain is KAGVTQTPRYLIKTRGQQVTLSCSPISGHRSVSWYQQTPGQGLQFLFEYFSETQRNKGNFPGRFSGRQFSNSRSEMNVSTLELGDSALYLCASSLEAGGNEQFFGPGTRLTVL.

The chain has TRBV5-1 and TRBJ1-2; the match to TRBD1 covers 7 bases. The junction had 5 bases not matched to a gene; V was cut back by 2 bases and J by 7 bases. This CDR3 is built from 13 residues. CDR1 and CDR2 from the germline V gene are SGHRS and YFSETQ. The CDR3 DNA follows: TGCGCCAGCAGCTTTGTGGCAGGGGGTGGCTACACCTTC. This sequence encodes CASSFVAGGGYTF.

This clone was observed once. This rearrangement joins TRBV6-6 to TRBJ1-2; D call uncertain. Germline CDR1 MNHNY, CDR2 SVGAGI (reference sequence). The germline V and J ends were trimmed by 2 bases and 1 base, with 11 bases remaining between them. The CDR3 has 15 residues. The CDR3 nucleotides are TGTGCCAGCAGTTACCTAGTTCCAGATAACTATGGCTACACCTTC. Translated, it gives CASSYLVPDNYGYTF.

The chain is built from TRBV4-2 and TRBJ2-3, with 7 positions matching TRBD2. This CDR3 is built from 13 residues. Trimming at V came to 0 bases and at J to 8 bases, leaving 2 bases not matched to a gene. Germline CDR1 is LGHNA and CDR2 is YNFKEQ. CDR3 residues: CASSQDAGATQYF. CDR3 DNA sequence: TGTGCCAGCAGCCAAGATGCGGGAGCTACGCAGTATTTT.

CDR3 sequence (DNA): TGTGCCAGCAGTTTGGACAGGGCCTATGGCTACACCTTC. The encoded protein is CASSLDRAYGYTF. The V gene is TRBV27, the J gene TRBJ1-2; TRBD1 matches 8 bases. The CDR3 runs 13 residues. Looked up from germline, CDR1 is MNHEY and CDR2 is SMNVEV (reference sequence). J lost 4 bases, V lost 3 bases, and 1 base had no gene match.

This clone has a handful of counts. The chain joins TRBV6-2 or TRBV6-3 to TRBJ2-7; maybe TRBD1 (6 bases). Germline values: CDR1 MNHEY, CDR2 SVGEGT. With 6 bases removed from V and 0 bases from J, the gap between germline ends came to 12 bases. The CDR3 is made up of 14 amino acids. The CDR3 DNA is TGTGCCAGCAGCTTTACAGGGCCCTCCTACGAGCAGTACTTC. It specifies CASSFTGPSYEQYF.

This clone was recorded only once. This chain links TRBV24-1 with TRBJ1-1, with D unresolved. The CDR3 loop spans 14 amino acids. Looked up from germline, CDR1 is KGHDR and CDR2 is SFDVKD. Trimming shortened V by 12 bases and J by 1 base, and 17 bases separated the two germline ends. CDR3 amino acids: CADPGRLENTEAFF. The DNA of the CDR3 is TGTGCCGATCCGGGGAGGCTTGAGAACACTGAAGCTTTCTTT.

This chain uses TRBV24-1 with TRBJ2-1; 10 bases are shared with TRBD2. Germline lookup yields CDR1 KGHDR and CDR2 SFDVKD. This CDR3 is 16 amino acids long. Trimming removed 4 bases from V and 5 bases from J; junction bases left unmatched: 7. The CDR3, as DNA: TGTGCCACCAGTGACCCCAGCGGGAGGGCCGACAATGAGCAGTTCTTC. Translation gives CATSDPSGRADNEQFF.